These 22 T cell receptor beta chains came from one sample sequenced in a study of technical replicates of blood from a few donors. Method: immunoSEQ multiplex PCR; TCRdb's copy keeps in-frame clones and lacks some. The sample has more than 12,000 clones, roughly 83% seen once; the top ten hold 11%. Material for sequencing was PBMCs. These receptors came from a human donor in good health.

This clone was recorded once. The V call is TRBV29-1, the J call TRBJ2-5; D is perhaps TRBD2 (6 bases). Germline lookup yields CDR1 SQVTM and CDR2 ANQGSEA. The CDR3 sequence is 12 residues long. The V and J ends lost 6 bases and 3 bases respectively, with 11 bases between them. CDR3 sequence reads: CSVVPSEETQYF. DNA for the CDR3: TGCAGCGTGGTCCCTAGCGAAGAGACCCAGTACTTC.

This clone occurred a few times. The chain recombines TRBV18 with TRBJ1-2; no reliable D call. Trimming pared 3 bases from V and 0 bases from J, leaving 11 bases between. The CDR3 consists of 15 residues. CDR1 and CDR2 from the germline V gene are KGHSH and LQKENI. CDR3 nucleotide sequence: TGTGCCAGCTCACCGCGGGATGCCGCTAACTATGGCTACACCTTC. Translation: CASSPRDAANYGYTF.

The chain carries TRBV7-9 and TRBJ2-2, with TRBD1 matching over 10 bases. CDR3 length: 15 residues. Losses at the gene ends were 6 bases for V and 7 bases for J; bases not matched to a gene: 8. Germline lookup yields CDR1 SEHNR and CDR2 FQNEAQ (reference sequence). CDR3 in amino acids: CASRIRQGAVGELFF. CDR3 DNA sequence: TGTGCCAGCAGAATAAGACAGGGGGCTGTCGGGGAGCTGTTTTTT.

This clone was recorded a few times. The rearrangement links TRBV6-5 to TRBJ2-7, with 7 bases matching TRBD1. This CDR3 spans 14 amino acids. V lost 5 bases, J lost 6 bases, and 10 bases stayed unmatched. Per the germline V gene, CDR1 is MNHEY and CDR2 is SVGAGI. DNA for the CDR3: TGTGCCAGCAGTCGCCGGGACCCAGGGGGCGAGCAGTACTTC. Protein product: CASSRRDPGGEQYF.

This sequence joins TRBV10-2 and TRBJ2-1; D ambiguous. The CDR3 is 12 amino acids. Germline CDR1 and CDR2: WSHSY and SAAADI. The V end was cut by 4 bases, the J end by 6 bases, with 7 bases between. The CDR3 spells CASSGWANEQFF. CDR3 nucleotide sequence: TGCGCCAGCAGTGGATGGGCCAATGAGCAGTTCTTC.

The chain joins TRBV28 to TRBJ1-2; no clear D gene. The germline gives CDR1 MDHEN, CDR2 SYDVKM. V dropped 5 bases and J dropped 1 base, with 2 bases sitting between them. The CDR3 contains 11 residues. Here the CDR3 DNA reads TGTGCCAGCAGTCTTAACTATGGCTACACCTTC. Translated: CASSLNYGYTF.

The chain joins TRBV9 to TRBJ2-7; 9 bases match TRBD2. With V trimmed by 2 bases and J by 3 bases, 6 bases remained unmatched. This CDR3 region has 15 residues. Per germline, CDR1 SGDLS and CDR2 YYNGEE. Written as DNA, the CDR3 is TGTGCCAGCAGCGTCGAGGCTAGCGGGATCTACGAGCAGTACTTC. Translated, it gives CASSVEASGIYEQYF.

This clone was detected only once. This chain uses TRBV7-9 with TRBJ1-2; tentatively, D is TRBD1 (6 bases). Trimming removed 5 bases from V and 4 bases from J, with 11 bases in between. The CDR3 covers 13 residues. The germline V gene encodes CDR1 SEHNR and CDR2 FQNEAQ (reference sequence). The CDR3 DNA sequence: TGTGCCAGCAGCCCCCAGGACAGCTATGGCTACACCTTC. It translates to CASSPQDSYGYTF. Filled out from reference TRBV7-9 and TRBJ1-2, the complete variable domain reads DTGVSQNPRHKITKRGQNVTFRCDPISEHNRLYWYRQTLGQGPEFLTYFQNEAQLEKSRLLSDRFSAERPKGSFSTLEIQRTEQGDSAMYLCASSPQDSYGYTFGSGTRLTVV.

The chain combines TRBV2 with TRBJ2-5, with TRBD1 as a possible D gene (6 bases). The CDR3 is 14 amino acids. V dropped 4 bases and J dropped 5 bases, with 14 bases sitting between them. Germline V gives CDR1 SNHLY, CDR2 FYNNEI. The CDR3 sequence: CASSGNREGETQYF. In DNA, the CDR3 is TGTGCCAGCAGTGGAAACAGGGAAGGGGAGACCCAGTACTTC.

The CDR3 reads CASSEGQIHGYTF. In DNA form, the CDR3 reads TGTGCCAGCAGTGAGGGACAGATACATGGCTACACCTTC. The chain recombines TRBV6-1 with TRBJ1-2; 7 nucleotides match TRBD1. The ends lost 3 bases at V and 6 bases at J; junction bases unmatched: 4. Germline V gene lookup returns CDR1 MNHNS and CDR2 SASEGT. CDR3 length: 13 amino acids.

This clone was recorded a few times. The CDR3 DNA is TGTGCCAGCTCAGGGTATTCTGGAAACACCATATATTTT. This codes for CASSGYSGNTIYF. The chain combines TRBV28 with TRBJ1-3, with D possibly TRBD1 on 5 matching bases. Germline CDR1 and CDR2: MDHEN and SYDVKM. Trimming took off 8 bases at V and 1 base at J, with 9 bases between the two ends. This CDR3 is built from 13 residues.

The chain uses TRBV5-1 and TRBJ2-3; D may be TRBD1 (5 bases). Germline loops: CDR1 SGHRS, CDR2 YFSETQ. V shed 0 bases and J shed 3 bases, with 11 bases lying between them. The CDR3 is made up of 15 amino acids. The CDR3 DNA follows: TGCGCCAGCAGCTTGGCGGTTCAGGGAACAGATACGCAGTATTTT. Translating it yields CASSLAVQGTDTQYF. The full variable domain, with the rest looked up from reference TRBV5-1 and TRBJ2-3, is KAGVTQTPRYLIKTRGQQVTLSCSPISGHRSVSWYQQTPGQGLQFLFEYFSETQRNKGNFPGRFSGRQFSNSRSEMNVSTLELGDSALYLCASSLAVQGTDTQYFGPGTRLTVL.

CDR3 residues: CASSPAGGGNIQYF. The CDR3 DNA sequence: TGTGCCAGCAGCCCCGCCGGCGGCGGAAACATTCAGTACTTC. The V and J genes are TRBV5-6 and TRBJ2-4; D gene unclear. CDR1 and CDR2 from the germline V gene are SGHDT and YYEEEE. The CDR3 runs 14 residues. Trimming stripped 4 bases from V and 6 bases from J, with 14 bases between.

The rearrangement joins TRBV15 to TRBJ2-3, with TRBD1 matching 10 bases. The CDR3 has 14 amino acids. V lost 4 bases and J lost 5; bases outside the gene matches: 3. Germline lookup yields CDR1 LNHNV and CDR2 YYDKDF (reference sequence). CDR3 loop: CATSTGQGLDTQYF. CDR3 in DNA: TGTGCCACCAGCACGGGACAGGGGTTAGATACGCAGTATTTT.

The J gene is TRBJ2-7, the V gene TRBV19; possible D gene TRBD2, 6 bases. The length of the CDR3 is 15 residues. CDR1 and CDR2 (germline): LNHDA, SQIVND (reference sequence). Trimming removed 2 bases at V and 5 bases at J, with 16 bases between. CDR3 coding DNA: TGTGCCAGTAGTATAAGCCTGGAACTAGCCCACGAGCAGTACTTC. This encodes CASSISLELAHEQYF.

The CDR3 coding sequence is TGTGCCAGCTCCGGACAGGGGGGCTACGAGCAGTACTTC. This encodes CASSGQGGYEQYF. V usage is TRBV18 and J usage is TRBJ2-7; the match to TRBD1 covers 10 bases. The germline gives CDR1 KGHSH, CDR2 LQKENI. With 6 bases clipped from V and 3 bases from J, the junction kept 2 bases outside the gene matches. CDR3 length: 13 amino acids. Filled out from reference TRBV18 and TRBJ2-7, the complete variable domain reads NAGVMQNPRHLVRRRGQEARLRCSPMKGHSHVYWYRQLPEEGLKFMVYLQKENIIDESGMPKERFSAEFPKEGPSILRIQQVVRGDSAAYFCASSGQGGYEQYFGPGTRLTVT.

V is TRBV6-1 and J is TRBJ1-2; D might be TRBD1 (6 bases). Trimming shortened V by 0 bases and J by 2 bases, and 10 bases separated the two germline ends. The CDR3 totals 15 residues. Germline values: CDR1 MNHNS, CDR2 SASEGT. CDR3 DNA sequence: TGTGCCAGCAGTGAAGCAGGGGGTAACAACTATGGCTACACCTTC. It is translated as CASSEAGGNNYGYTF.

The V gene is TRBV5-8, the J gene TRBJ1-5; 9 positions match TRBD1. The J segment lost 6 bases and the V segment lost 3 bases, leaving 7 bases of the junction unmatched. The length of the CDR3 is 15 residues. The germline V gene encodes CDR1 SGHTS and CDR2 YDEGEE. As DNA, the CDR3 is TGTGCCAGCAGCTCGGGACAGGGTGTGGGTCAGCCCCAGCATTTT. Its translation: CASSSGQGVGQPQHF.

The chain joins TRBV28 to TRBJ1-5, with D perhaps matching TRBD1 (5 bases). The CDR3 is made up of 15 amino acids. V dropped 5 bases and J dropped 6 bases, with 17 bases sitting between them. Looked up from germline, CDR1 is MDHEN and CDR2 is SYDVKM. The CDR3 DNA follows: TGTGCCAGCAGTGTTCGCGGGGGGATGGGTCAGCCCCAGCATTTT. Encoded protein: CASSVRGGMGQPQHF.

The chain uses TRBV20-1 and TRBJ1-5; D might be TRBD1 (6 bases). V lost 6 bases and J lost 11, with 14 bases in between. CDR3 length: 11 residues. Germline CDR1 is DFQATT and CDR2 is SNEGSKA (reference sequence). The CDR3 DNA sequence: TGCAGTGCCGCTGACAGGCAAACCCAGCATTTT. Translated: CSAADRQTQHF.

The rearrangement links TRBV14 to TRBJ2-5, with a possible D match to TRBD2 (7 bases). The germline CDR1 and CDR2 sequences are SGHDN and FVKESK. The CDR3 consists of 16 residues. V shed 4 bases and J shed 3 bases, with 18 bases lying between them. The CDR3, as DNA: TGTGCCAGCAGCCTCCCAGGATCGGGGGGCAAAGAGACCCAGTACTTC. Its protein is CASSLPGSGGKETQYF.

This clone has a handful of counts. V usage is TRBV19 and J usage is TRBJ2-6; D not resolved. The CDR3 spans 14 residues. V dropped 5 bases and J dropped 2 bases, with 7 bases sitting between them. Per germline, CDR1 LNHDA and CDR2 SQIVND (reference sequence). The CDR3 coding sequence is TGTGCCAGTAGTTCCGCTACTGGGGCCAACGTCCTGACTTTC. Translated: CASSSATGANVLTF.